This T cell receptor beta chain was documented in a study of blood T cell repertoires in COVID-19. Original processing notes: Nucleated cell number was recorded as an estimate derived from reference gene primer amplification. The table came from immunoSEQ multiplex PCR; TCRdb's copy has only in-frame clones and leaves some out. The V and J calls and clone size are taken from that table; D and trimming were inferred from the DNA. The sample contains about 170,000 clones, roughly 90% of which appear only once. This TCR derives from a woman aged 60-75 years with COVID-19, enrolled during active disease. Specimen: peripheral blood.

The CDR3, as DNA: TGTGCCAGCTCACCCGGGACTAGCGGATACGAGCAGTACTTC. Protein sequence: CASSPGTSGYEQYF. This chain links TRBV18 with TRBJ2-7; 11 nucleotides agree with TRBD2. The CDR3 has 14 residues. Germline loops: CDR1 KGHSH, CDR2 LQKENI. Trimming at V came to 3 bases and at J to 4 bases, leaving 2 bases not matched to a gene.